This section outlines one T cell receptor (beta chain) sequence together with its context. The sample originates from a study of T cell responses to AZD1222 COVID-19 vaccine. Method: immunoSEQ multiplex PCR; TCRdb's copy keeps in-frame clones and lacks some. The sample includes about 160,000 clones, roughly 88% seen only once; the top ten take 4.3%. Germline CDR1 is SSHAT and CDR2 is FNYEAQ (reference sequence). Trimming cost V 5 bases and J 4 bases; bases outside gene matches: 10. This CDR3 contains 15 residues. The source is an adult who received the AZD1222 COVID-19 vaccine. Material: peripheral blood, obtained 28 days after the second AZD1222 dose. The J gene is TRBJ2-5, the V gene TRBV7-7; 7 bases are a match to TRBD2. The CDR3 region has the DNA TGTGCCAGCAGCCCGCTGTTCGGGGGGAGAGAGACCCAGTACTTC. Protein product: CASSPLFGGRETQYF. The whole variable domain, filled in from reference TRBV7-7 and TRBJ2-5, reads GAGVSQSPRYKVTKRGQDVTLRCDPISSHATLYWYQQALGQGPEFLTYFNYEAQPDKSGLPSDRFSAERPEGSISTLTIQRTEQRDSAMYRCASSPLFGGRETQYFGPGTRLLVL.